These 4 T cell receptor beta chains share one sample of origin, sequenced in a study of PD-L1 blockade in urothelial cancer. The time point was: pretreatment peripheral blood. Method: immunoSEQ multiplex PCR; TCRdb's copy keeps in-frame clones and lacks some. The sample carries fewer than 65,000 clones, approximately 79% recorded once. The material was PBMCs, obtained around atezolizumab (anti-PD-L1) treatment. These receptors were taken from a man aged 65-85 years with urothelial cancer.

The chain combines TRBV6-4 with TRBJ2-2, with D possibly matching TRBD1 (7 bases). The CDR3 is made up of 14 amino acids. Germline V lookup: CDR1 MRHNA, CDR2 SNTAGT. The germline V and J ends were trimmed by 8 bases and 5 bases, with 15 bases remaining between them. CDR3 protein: CASHGQAGTGELFF. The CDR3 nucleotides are TGTGCCAGCCACGGACAGGCGGGAACCGGGGAGCTGTTTTTT.

CDR3 region: CASSLGPVGREAFF. CDR3 coding DNA: TGTGCCAGCAGCTTGGGGCCCGTTGGGCGTGAAGCTTTCTTT. The rearrangement links TRBV5-4 to TRBJ1-1; D remains unclear. The V end was cut by 0 bases, the J end by 7 bases, with 13 bases between. This CDR3 region has 14 residues. CDR1 and CDR2 (germline): SGHNT, YYREEE (reference sequence).

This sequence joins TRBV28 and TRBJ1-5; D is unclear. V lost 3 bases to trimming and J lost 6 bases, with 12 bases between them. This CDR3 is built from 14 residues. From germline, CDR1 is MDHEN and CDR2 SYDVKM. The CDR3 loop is CASSFLRVGQPQHF. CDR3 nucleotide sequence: TGTGCCAGCAGTTTCCTTCGGGTGGGTCAGCCCCAGCATTTT.

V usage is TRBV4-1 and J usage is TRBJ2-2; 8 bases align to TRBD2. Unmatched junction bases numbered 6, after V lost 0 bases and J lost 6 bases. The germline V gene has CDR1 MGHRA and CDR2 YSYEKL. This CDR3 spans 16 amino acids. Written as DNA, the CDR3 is TGCGCCAGCAGCCAAGATAGGGGACTAGTCCCCGGGGAGCTGTTTTTT. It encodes CASSQDRGLVPGELFF.